The entry below describes one T cell receptor beta chain. The data were taken from a study of shared clonotypes between healthy human individuals. TCRdb's table, derived via immunoSEQ multiplex PCR, lists solely in-frame clones and lacks some. The repertoire includes 2 million to 2.5 million clones, 90% to 95% of them detected once, and 0.13% sits in the top ten. The germline V gene encodes CDR1 MDHEN and CDR2 SYDVKM. The V gene end was trimmed by 5 bases and the J gene end by 1 base; junction bases not matched to a gene: 5. There are 16 residues in the CDR3. Sequencing was carried out using naive CD4+ T cells sorted from blood. The subset: CD45RA+ positively selected. This clonotype was obtained from a man aged 18-30 years in good health. V and J are TRBV28 and TRBJ2-3; 11 bases are shared with TRBD2. The CDR3 DNA is TGTGCCAGCAGTCCCGGGACTAGCGGCCGCACAGATACGCAGTATTTT. It translates to CASSPGTSGRTDTQYF.